The clone carrying this T cell receptor beta chain was found once. The data were taken from a study of shared clonotypes between healthy human individuals. Clones were sequenced by immunoSEQ multiplex PCR, and TCRdb holds only the in-frame ones, with some missing. The sample consists of about 330,000 clones, around 67% of them appearing once. This CDR3 is built from 15 residues. From germline, CDR1 is KGHSH and CDR2 LQKENI. Trimming pared 1 base from V and 2 bases from J, leaving 11 bases between. Sequenced: memory CD4+ T cells sorted from blood. The subset denotes: CD45RA-negative fraction. The V call is TRBV18, the J call TRBJ2-5; D uncertain. The receptor's source is a man aged 25 to 40 in good health. The CDR3 sequence: CASSPLVGTQETQYF. Here the CDR3 DNA reads TGTGCCAGCTCACCACTTGTGGGTACACAAGAGACCCAGTACTTC.